This T cell receptor beta chain derives from a study of blood T cell repertoires in COVID-19. Looking at the study overall: Samples came from the United States, Italy and Spain, spanning acute and convalescent COVID-19.

Per the authors' pipeline: The assay estimated nucleated cells by amplifying reference gene primers. Profiling relied on immunoSEQ multiplex PCR, and the TCRdb table lists in-frame clones only, not all of them. Clonal size and the V and J genes are those of that table, whereas D and trimming came from the DNA. The sample shows about 380,000 clones, approximately 89% of them seen only once. V dropped 2 bases and J dropped 5 bases, with 13 bases sitting between them. The CDR3 has 16 amino acids. Germline V gives CDR1 MNHNY, CDR2 SVGAGI (reference sequence). Material for sequencing was PBMCs or T cells enriched from blood (not recorded which). The V gene is TRBV6-6, the J gene TRBJ1-6, with D perhaps matching TRBD1 (5 bases). The sequence came from a man aged 30 to 45 who had recovered from COVID-19. DNA for the CDR3: TGTGCCAGCAGTTACGCGTGGAGGGGAGATAATTCACCCCTCCACTTT. It codes for CASSYAWRGDNSPLHF.